The present T cell receptor beta chain was sequenced within a study of T cell repertoires in cytomegalovirus infection. At the level of the study: Alongside well-studied HLA-B-restricted CMV epitopes, recently identified HLA-C-restricted CMV epitopes were also used. From public TCR beta signatures came an indication of both CMV infection and matching HLA type. Overall study findings and caveats: HLA-C-restricted TCR beta clonotypes specific for CMV led the ex vivo response.

The V and J ends lost 6 bases and 5 bases respectively, with 13 bases between them. Looked up from germline, CDR1 is LNHDA and CDR2 is SQIVND (reference sequence). CDR3 length: 13 amino acids. TCRdb recomputed calls from the reads with MiXCR, one row per CDR3 protein. Among roughly 80,000 distinct CDR3 sequences listed, about 37% were seen once. About this clonotype: No antigen is known for it.

Sequencing was performed on CD8+ T cells from cultured PBMCs, taken from culture after CMV antigen stimulation. This TCR derives from a human donor in good health (CMV status not recorded). Some clones in this sample may be carry-over from other donors' samples. This chain connects TRBV19 to TRBJ1-1; D not certain. CDR3 in amino acids: CASSPRAVTEAFF. In nucleotides, the CDR3 is TGTGCCAGTAGCCCCCGGGCCGTAACTGAAGCTTTCTTT.